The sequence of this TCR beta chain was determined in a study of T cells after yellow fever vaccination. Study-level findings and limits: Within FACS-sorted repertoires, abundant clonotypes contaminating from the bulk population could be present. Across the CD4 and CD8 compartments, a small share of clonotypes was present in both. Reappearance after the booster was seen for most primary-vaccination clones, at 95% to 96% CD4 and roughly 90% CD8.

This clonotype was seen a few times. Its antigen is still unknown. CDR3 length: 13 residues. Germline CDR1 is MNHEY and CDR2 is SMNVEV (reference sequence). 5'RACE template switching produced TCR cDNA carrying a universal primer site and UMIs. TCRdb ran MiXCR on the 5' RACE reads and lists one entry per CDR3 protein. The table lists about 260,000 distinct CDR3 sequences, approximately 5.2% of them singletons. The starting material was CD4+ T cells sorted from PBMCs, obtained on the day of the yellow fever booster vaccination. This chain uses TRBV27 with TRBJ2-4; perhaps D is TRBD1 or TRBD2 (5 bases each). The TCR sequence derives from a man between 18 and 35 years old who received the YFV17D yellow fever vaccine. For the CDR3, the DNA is TGTGCTACGGGCCGGGGCGACAAAAACATTCAGTACTTC. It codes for CATGRGDKNIQYF.